This TCR beta chain was obtained from a study of cytomegalovirus exposure and HLA in healthy donors (TCRdb year 2017). Background for the entire study: An earlier analysis of several hundred of the donors reported more than 250 Gb of sequence data and 100 million to 140 million unique TCR beta sequences from roughly 200 million T cells. An early release covering approximately 600 HLA-typed donors comprised about 320 gigabases of sequencing data and 85 million or so unique TCR sequences. The genetic ancestry cluster associated with self-reported Caucasian donors included 81% of the 300 to 400 genotyped donors. The study aimed to test whether signatures of past pathogen exposure could be identified by cataloging public T cell receptors. The study profiled the T cell repertoires of under 850 subjects by immunosequencing and related them to cytomegalovirus serostatus. Along with the roughly 700-subject first cohort, a separate validation cohort of about 110 different subjects was used. High-throughput TCR immunosequencing, statistical association of individual TCRs with disease status, and machine learning were combined to predict cytomegalovirus infection status. In a later analysis, previously published TCR beta repertoires from more than 500 donors were re-analyzed and high-resolution HLA genotyping was added so that TCR occurrence patterns could be studied. Rather than drawing on any new phenotypic data, the later analysis identified candidate immune exposures from TCR beta sequences and the way those sequences occurred across donors. In an earlier analysis of a few hundred of the donors, high-throughput TCR beta sequencing was used to judge whether each TCR beta V gene segment behaved as functional or pseudogenic. Donor age, sex, ethnicity and CMV serostatus were compiled alongside the repertoire data. In a later genetic analysis, genome-wide SNP genotypes for about three fifths of the roughly 670 donors were used, and that subset was treated as a discovery cohort. Every repertoire in the discovery cohort had been generated on one and the same sequencing platform. HLA typing covered class I and class II loci at four-digit resolution. The number of typed donors differed by locus: about 629-630 for A, B, C, DRB1 and DQB1; 522 for DQA1; approximately 610 for DPA1; and some 430 for DPB1. Because of strong linkage in the cohort, roughly 5 DR-DQ haplotypes were treated as single units for association and clustering. On average, roughly 240,000 unique TCR beta nucleotide sequences were sequenced per donor among about 400 genotyped donors of the cohort, with 15% to 20% of those sequences being non-productive. Broader findings and caveats from the paper: Roughly 15 rarely observed V segments, including chromosome 9 orphons, were excluded from the earlier analysis of a few hundred of the donors because counts were too low. Correlated functional status among segregating V segments might reflect linkage disequilibrium, but an unknown experimental factor could not be ruled out. Some IMGT-functional V segments, including TRBV6-2 and TRBV6-3, could not be distinguished by the 87-base-pair reads and were therefore excluded. According to a later analysis, most CMV-associated TCR beta chains appeared to be HLA-restricted, and the HLA associations seemed to be driven largely by CMV exposure. It was suggested by the authors that the approach could potentially be generalized to other disease states and immunological phenotypes. When HLA alleles, especially DR and DQ, strongly co-occurred, TCR associations were difficult to assign to individual alleles. In a later genetic analysis, a missense DCLRE1C variant was associated with V-gene and J-gene trimming of TCR beta chains, and the association was replicated in an independent cohort. In vitro tests confirmed that a few of the cytomegalovirus-associated TCR beta chains recognize cytomegalovirus antigens. According to a later analysis, TCR association rates differed among HLA loci, with DRB1 alleles showing the most associated TCRs and HLA-C alleles showing the fewest. For the cohort, immune exposure information was limited to CMV serostatus. While some public TCRs were present in many individuals, most TCR sequences turned up only very rarely across donors. In a later analysis, HLA-associated TCR beta chains showed more clonal expansion and lower generation probabilities than non-associated chains that were equally common. Presence/absence analyses assumed roughly uniform sequencing depth across donors, an assumption that may not hold. In a later analysis, several top co-occurrence clusters were reported to appear linked to parvovirus B19, influenza, CMV and Epstein-Barr virus. A later genetic analysis reported fewer N-insertions in productive TCRs among donors in an Asian-associated ancestry cluster than the roughly 620-donor mean. In the study, some 160 TCR beta chains were listed as associated with cytomegalovirus. Specific HLA alleles were associated with 15,000 to 20,000 TCR beta sequences at a false discovery rate of 0.05 in a later analysis. The classifier was reported to diagnose cytomegalovirus status with high specificity and sensitivity in both the original and validation cohorts. Because HLA typing was unavailable for some donors at each locus, only the typed subset was used in association tests. In an earlier analysis of roughly 560 of the donors, most TCR beta V segments were observed in productive rearrangements about 87% or about 30% of the time, broadly matching IMGT annotations. The cohort was sequenced for TCR beta chains only, and without alpha or paired-chain data the features that could be detected were limited. A further reported finding was that TCR beta sequences accurately predicted the HLA-A and HLA-B alleles for most subjects in the first cohort. A cluster of highly shared sequence variants was judged likely to be a technical artifact of the sequencing pipeline.

V is pruned by 5 bases and J by 5 bases, leaving 2 bases of the junction without a gene match. For CDR1 and CDR2, the germline V gene lists MDHEN and SYDVKM. From the cysteine through the phenylalanine, the CDR3 covers 14 amino acids. The read is trimmed to its CDR3 DNA, 42 bases read in frame from base 1. The cohort comprised 670 or so healthy bone marrow donors. Cohort members were all nominally healthy when sampled, although unrecorded immune exposures were likely present. The donor tested CMV seropositive and was one of the 289 seropositive cohort members. A peripheral blood sample was collected from each donor, and TCR beta sequencing was performed on peripheral blood mononuclear cells. The Qiagen DNeasy Blood Extraction Kit was used to extract genomic DNA from the blood cell samples. Comments on this clone: Its antigen remains undetermined. Base quality data are lacking; no much larger clone is found one base away.

Library prep was done by the immunoSEQ multiplex PCR assay. A mixture of 60 forward primers for TCR Vbeta segments and 13 reverse primers for TCR Jbeta segments was used in the multiplex PCR. A multiplex PCR assay on genomic DNA amplified the CDR3 region of rearranged TCR beta genes. The Illumina HiSeq System was used to sequence the amplified TCR beta libraries as 87-base-pair reads. The authors' analysis ran thus. A later analysis tallied tens of millions of unique TCR beta chains across the 666 repertoires, and 10 million to 11 million of those chains were shared by two or more donors. To remove PCR and sequencing errors, raw reads were error-corrected and collapsed into unique sequences using a nearest-neighbor algorithm that merged closely related sequences. CDR3 sequences were aligned to IMGT reference sequences to assign V, D and J gene segments. For a sequence to be retained, a match of at least six nucleotides was required to both a V gene segment and a J gene segment. A rearrangement counted as productive if the CDR3 had no stop codons and remained in frame with V and J, and every other rearrangement counted as non-productive. Following IMGT convention, CDR3 was defined as the stretch from the second conserved V-encoded cysteine to the conserved J-encoded phenylalanine. Sequences without an unambiguous match to a single V gene segment were excluded from the earlier analysis of 500 to 700 of the donors. An earlier analysis of almost 600 of the donors classified V segments as functional when productive rearrangements were above 56.7% and as segregating when the standard deviation between donors was above 5%. A statistical classification framework was built to diagnose cytomegalovirus status from the catalog of TCR beta chain sequences. In a later analysis, TCR nucleotide sequences were compared against IMGT/GENE-DB human TR gene sequences so that V and J genes could be assigned. Using the TCRdist pipeline, a later analysis assigned CDR3 sequences along with most-parsimonious VDJ recombination scenarios. In a later analysis, each TCR beta chain was defined by its CDR3 amino acid sequence together with its V-gene family, and reads lacking a unique V-gene family were excluded. As a way to deal with suspected cross-contamination and a sequencing artifact, a later analysis dropped nearly 600 nucleotide sequences that were highly shared and had low generation probability. A later analysis calculated a clonal expansion index for each public chain from normalized within-repertoire ranks of inferred template counts. In a later analysis, generation probabilities were computed using a VDJ recombination model fitted to out-of-frame rearrangements, and the results were checked against IGoR. In a later analysis, hypergeometric tests were used to score TCR-TCR, TCR-HLA and TCR-CMV co-occurrence, with a repertoire-size bias correction applied to TCR pairs. To estimate false discovery rates, a later analysis permuted the HLA or CMV assignments 20 times. In a later analysis, co-occurring TCRs were grouped with DBSCAN, and TCRdist sequence similarity was added when clustering was performed within HLA-allele-positive subsets. Co-occurrence clustering excluded repertoires with fewer than 30,000 or more than 120,000 public chains, plus five with anomalous nucleotide sharing. TCRdb limited this immuneACCESS table to in-frame rearrangements with V and J called. A share of clones is missing; checked studies link under half to unresolved V genes, and the rest is unexplained. V and J calls and clone size are given by that table; D and trimming were obtained from the DNA. For this sample the table gives some 200,000 clones, of which approximately 85% were detected only once. 6% to 8% of the sample is held by the ten biggest clonotypes.

The TCR originated in a woman in her forties or fifties in good health and CMV-seropositive. The sequence joins TRBV28 to TRBJ2-5; TRBD2 agrees with 13 junctional bases. Sequencing input: PBMCs. The CDR3 region has the sequence CASSTTSGGETQYF. At the DNA level, the sequence is TGTGCCAGCAGTACGACTAGCGGGGGGGAGACCCAGTACTTC.